The present TCR beta chain was sequenced within a study of PD-1 blockade in classical Hodgkin lymphoma. Overall study findings and caveats: Reported baseline diversity: healthy donors highest, relapsed/refractory patients lowest. Why repertoires differed is undefined; disease activity or prior therapy possibly contributed.

Each patient relapsed following autologous stem cell transplantation, and prior brentuximab vedotin exposure differed. TCRdb keeps only in-frame clones here, not all; method: immunoSEQ multiplex PCR. The sample has 16,000 or so clones, around 80% seen once. As to this clone: The antigen remains undetermined.

The specimen comprised peripheral blood mononuclear cells (PBMCs), sampled before the second cycle of nivolumab. This TCR was recovered from a human donor with classical Hodgkin lymphoma.

The CDR3 DNA sequence: TGTGCCAGTATACAGGGGGATTATGGCTACACCTTC. Translating it yields CASIQGDYGYTF. The rearrangement links TRBV19 to TRBJ1-2, with 8 positions matching TRBD1. After removal of 7 bases from V and 5 bases from J, the junction contained 3 bases not matched to a gene. This CDR3 comprises 12 residues. In germline, CDR1 is LNHDA, CDR2 SQIVND (reference sequence).